This T cell receptor (delta chain) was profiled in a study of gamma-delta T cells after stem cell transplantation. CDR3 size: 18 residues. TCRdb processed the RT-PCR reads again with the CATT caller. The sample gives 1,500 to 2,000 delta-chain clones, roughly 3.7% of which show up once; over 20% is in the top ten. The source is a human donor. It is not recorded whose cells these are; they may come from a transplant donor. The material sequenced was gamma-delta T cells. A J gene of TRDJ1 was called, though the V gene was not; whether TRDD3, the table's D call, matches the DNA was not checked. This CDR3 is CACDSVSGGYKNTDKLIF. The DNA of the CDR3 is TGTGCCTGTGACAGCGTCTCTGGGGGATATAAGAACACCGATAAACTCATCTTT.